Following are 16 T cell receptor beta chains from one sample sequenced in a study of T cell responses to AZD1222 COVID-19 vaccine. TCRdb's table, derived via immunoSEQ multiplex PCR, lists solely in-frame clones and lacks some. Here the sample spans about 130,000 clones, around 87% being singletons. The specimen was peripheral blood, collected on day 0 of AZD1222 vaccination. These receptors came from an adult in good health.

Written as DNA, the CDR3 is TGTGCCTGGGGTCCCCTAGGCAGAAATGAAAAACTGTTTTTT. The encoded protein is CAWGPLGRNEKLFF. V usage is TRBV30 and J usage is TRBJ1-4; D call uncertain. Germline V gene sequence: CDR1 GTSNPN, CDR2 SVGIG (reference sequence). This CDR3 is built from 14 residues. The V and J ends lost 5 bases and 5 bases respectively, with 15 bases between them.

The V and J genes are TRBV27 and TRBJ2-7; D may be TRBD1 or TRBD2 (5 bases each). Trimming removed 4 bases from V and 6 bases from J, with 25 bases in between. This CDR3 contains 17 residues. Looked up from germline, CDR1 is MNHEY and CDR2 is SMNVEV (reference sequence). The CDR3 reads CASSSRPPLGRAREQYF. As DNA, the CDR3 is TGTGCCAGCAGTTCACGCCCCCCCTTGGGACGCGCTCGCGAGCAGTACTTC.

The chain recombines TRBV19 with TRBJ2-1, with D possibly TRBD2 on 7 matching bases. The CDR3 is made up of 15 amino acids. V gave up 6 bases and J gave up 6 bases, with 18 bases separating them. Looked up from germline, CDR1 is LNHDA and CDR2 is SQIVND (reference sequence). CDR3 loop: CASRPLAGASNEQFF. DNA of the CDR3: TGTGCCAGTAGGCCACTCGCGGGGGCCAGCAATGAGCAGTTCTTC.

This sequence joins TRBV5-1 and TRBJ2-1, with 11 bases aligning to TRBD2. Germline values: CDR1 SGHRS, CDR2 YFSETQ. The CDR3 runs to 15 residues. V gave up 3 bases and J gave up 6 bases; unmatched junction bases: 5. The CDR3 protein is CASSSGLAETNEQFF. In DNA form, the CDR3 reads TGCGCCAGCAGCTCGGGACTAGCGGAGACCAATGAGCAGTTCTTC.

The rearrangement uses TRBV28 and TRBJ1-1; D unclear. V was cut by 2 bases and J by 0 bases, with 7 bases left in between. CDR3 length: 14 amino acids. The V gene's germline CDR1 is MDHEN and CDR2 SYDVKM. The CDR3 DNA follows: TGTGCCAGCAGTTTAATCACCTTGAACACTGAAGCTTTCTTT. Translated: CASSLITLNTEAFF.

This clone was observed a single time. The chain employs TRBV7-9 and TRBJ1-3; TRBD1 matches 7 bases. Trimming took 0 bases from V and 3 from J; bases not matched to a gene: 2. Germline lookup yields CDR1 SEHNR and CDR2 FQNEAQ (reference sequence). The CDR3 has 15 amino acids. CDR3 nucleotides: TGTGCCAGCAGCTTAGCAGGGGGCTATGGAAACACCATATATTTT. This translates into CASSLAGGYGNTIYF. Looking up the rest from reference TRBV7-9 and TRBJ1-3 gives the full variable domain: DTGVSQNPRHKITKRGQNVTFRCDPISEHNRLYWYRQTLGQGPEFLTYFQNEAQLEKSRLLSDRFSAERPKGSFSTLEIQRTEQGDSAMYLCASSLAGGYGNTIYFGEGSWLTVV.

Points on this clone: At one boundary the junction diverges from the germline segment, which might be a read error. The chain couples TRBV11-2 to TRBJ2-3; TRBD1 matches 8 bases. Germline CDR1 and CDR2: SGHAT and FQNNGV. The CDR3 is 14 residues long. The CDR3 is CASSLDRGPDTQYF. CDR3 bases: TGTGCCAGCAGTTTAGACAGGGGTCCAGATACGCAGTATTTT.

This clone was found once. The chain links TRBV3-1 (or the pseudogene TRBV3-2) to TRBJ1-6; D is possibly TRBD1 (5 bases). Germline assignment: CDR1 LGHDT and CDR2 YNNKEL (reference sequence). The V end was cut by 3 bases, the J end by 1 base, with 19 bases between. The CDR3 is 19 amino acids. CDR3 sequence: CASSHGGGYGRSYNSPLHF. The DNA for the CDR3 is TGTGCCAGCAGCCATGGGGGGGGATACGGCAGATCCTATAATTCACCCCTCCACTTT.

On this clone itself: Other DNA sequences in the sample encode the same CDR3. The CDR3 loop is CASSYSGGGYGYTF. In DNA, the CDR3 is TGTGCCAGCAGTTACTCCGGGGGAGGCTATGGCTACACCTTC. The chain links TRBV6-5 to TRBJ1-2; tentative D call: TRBD1 (5 bases). Germline-derived CDR1 and CDR2 are MNHEY and SVGAGI. V gave up 0 bases and J gave up 4 bases, with 9 bases separating them. This CDR3 contains 14 residues.

In its sample, this clone was seen a few times. The chain joins TRBV19 to TRBJ2-7, with 8 bases that match TRBD2. J gave up 3 bases and V 5 bases, and 9 bases lay outside the gene matches. This CDR3 contains 15 residues. Germline CDR1 and CDR2: LNHDA and SQIVND (reference sequence). CDR3: CASSLEAGGSYEQYF. CDR3 bases: TGTGCCAGTAGTCTGGAGGCGGGAGGAAGCTACGAGCAGTACTTC.

The chain joins TRBV18 to TRBJ2-7; no clear D. Germline CDR1 and CDR2: KGHSH and LQKENI. CDR3 length: 12 residues. V shed 1 base and J shed 6 bases, with 7 bases lying between them. CDR3 coding DNA: TGTGCCAGCTCACCACAGGGAAGCGAGCAGTACTTC. Protein: CASSPQGSEQYF.

This clone appeared a few times. The rearrangement uses TRBV4-3 and TRBJ2-3; D remains ambiguous. V dropped 0 bases and J dropped 3 bases, with 7 bases sitting between them. The CDR3 is 14 residues long. The germline gives CDR1 LGHNA, CDR2 YSLEER. The CDR3 DNA reads TGCGCCAGCAGCCAAGATCTAAGGACAGATACGCAGTATTTT. This encodes CASSQDLRTDTQYF.

The chain combines TRBV5-1 with TRBJ1-4; D ambiguous. V was shortened by 3 bases and J by 4 bases, with 10 bases between the two germline ends. Per the germline V gene, CDR1 is SGHRS and CDR2 is YFSETQ. The CDR3 consists of 14 residues. In nucleotides, the CDR3 is TGCGCCAGCAGCTATGCGAGTTATAATGAAAAACTGTTTTTT. Protein sequence: CASSYASYNEKLFF.

The chain carries TRBV12-5 and TRBJ1-4; weak D call: TRBD1 (5 bases). V was clipped by 2 bases and J by 0 bases, with 13 bases between them. CDR3 length: 17 amino acids. The germline CDR1 and CDR2 sequences are LGHNT and FRNRAP. In nucleotides, the CDR3 is TGTGCTAGTGGTTTGTCAGCCGGGGCGGCAACTAATGAAAAACTGTTTTTT. Protein sequence: CASGLSAGAATNEKLFF.

This chain joins TRBV30 and TRBJ2-7; TRBD1 aligns across 9 bases. The junction had 12 bases not matched to a gene; V was cut back by 7 bases and J by 2 bases. Per the germline V gene, CDR1 is GTSNPN and CDR2 is SVGIG (reference sequence). The CDR3 covers 15 residues. The chain's CDR3 is CALVLWDRVTYEQYF. CDR3 nucleotides: TGTGCCTTGGTCCTGTGGGACAGGGTTACCTACGAGCAGTACTTC.

This rearrangement joins TRBV7-2 to TRBJ2-4; 12 bases align to TRBD2. This CDR3 contains 14 residues. CDR1 is SGHTA and CDR2 is FQGNSA in the germline V gene. Trimming removed 1 base from V and 11 bases from J; junction bases left unmatched: 3. The CDR3 bases are TGTGCCAGCAGCTTAGTCGGACTAGCGGGGTTTCAGTACTTC. Its translation: CASSLVGLAGFQYF.